This T cell receptor beta chain came from a study of glioma-infiltrating T cells (dated by TCRdb to 2016 to 2017). Some background on the complete study: The low-grade gliomas were WHO grade II oligodendrogliomas or astrocytomas, while the glioblastomas were WHO grade IV tumors sampled at initial diagnosis rather than at recurrent diagnosis. Glioma patients received dexamethasone for six or fewer days before surgery. Sequencing coverage of 4.5- to 10-fold of about a million peripheral T cells was targeted for blood libraries. TCR alpha- and beta-chain repertoires were sequenced from glioma tissue, non-neoplastic brain tissue and matched peripheral blood mononuclear cells. Each tissue-infiltrating repertoire was compared with the same patient's peripheral blood repertoire to measure divergence between tissue and blood T-cell populations. The paired cohort comprised three low-grade glioma patients, under 10 primary glioblastoma patients and three non-glioma patients contributing non-neoplastic brain tissue. Results and caveats for the whole study, not just this receptor: Patients with low tissue-blood divergence were marked by a signature set of shared blood CDR3 motifs, and this signature set was depleted in highly divergent patients. VJ-independent divergence between tissue and blood was lower than expected in non-neoplastic patients but higher than expected in all gliomas, particularly low-grade gliomas. The group comparisons were based on small numbers of patients: three non-neoplastic, three low-grade glioma and roughly eight glioblastoma patients. Only a very small number of CDR3 sequences turned up in both tissue and blood, a result put down to high CDR3 diversity combined with limited sampling.

From a lookup of the germline V gene (reference sequence), CDR1 and CDR2 are DFQATT and SNEGSKA. From the cysteine up to the phenylalanine, the CDR3 has a length of 14 residues. Only the CDR3 region is kept as DNA, spanning 42 bases read in frame from base 1. Surgical brain or tumor specimens were cryofrozen in liquid nitrogen immediately after resection, and peripheral blood cells were collected concurrently. Worth noting for this clonotype: Its recognized antigen is unknown. Base qualities were left out, and no much larger clone turns up one base away.

TCR alpha and beta CDR3 regions were amplified with the iRepertoire nested amplicon-rescue multiplex PCR (arm-PCR) platform from RNA. For one-step reverse transcription and amplification, 100-400 ng of tissue mRNA or PBMC total RNA was used as input. After bead purification, a secondary multiplex PCR added Illumina adapters, and libraries were gel-purified between 200 and 400 bp. Demultiplexing relied on internal 6-nucleotide barcodes carried by the libraries. Sequencing of libraries was performed on an Illumina MiSeq with 2x220 or 2x250 nucleotide paired-end reads. The original pipeline was this. Paired reads were merged using FLASH 1.2.11 and were aligned to the GRCh37 human genome using BWA-MEM, after which TRA and TRB reads were extracted. An IMGT-derived reference of cassette sequences and CDR3 motifs, with pseudogenes included, was used for V and J assignment. Three-frame translation of reads was performed, and productive CDR3s were defined as those with a C...FGXG motif and no stop codons. A clonotype was defined as a unique combination of a V-J cassette pair and a CDR3 amino acid sequence. Hamming distance filtering was applied to reads, with thresholds set by the sequence error rate of each sample in mapped regions. The public reads were reprocessed in TCRdb via fastp at Q25 and MiXCR, keeping in-frame beta chains. All rows with the same CDR3 protein become a single entry with the most common DNA and genes. TCRdb assigned the V and J calls; the authors' analysis was not used. The sample data list 300,000 to 450,000 distinct CDR3 sequences, and less than 50% of these were observed just once. The ten largest make up around 12% of the sample.

The sample was glioma tissue, nonneoplastic brain tissue, or PBMCs (not recorded which). The receptor was derived from a human donor with low-grade glioma or glioblastoma, undergoing nonglioma brain surgery, or in good health (not recorded which). The rearrangement joined TRBV20-1 to TRBJ1-5; the D gene remains uncertain. The nucleotide sequence reads as follows: TGCAGCCTAGATCGGCCTTATAGCAATCAGCCCCAGCATTTT. Translated, this is CSLDRPYSNQPQHF.